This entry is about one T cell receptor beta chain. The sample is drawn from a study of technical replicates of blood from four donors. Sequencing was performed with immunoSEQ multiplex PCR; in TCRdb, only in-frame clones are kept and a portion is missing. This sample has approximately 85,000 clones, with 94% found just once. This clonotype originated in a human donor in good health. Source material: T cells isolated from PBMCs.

In nucleotides, the CDR3 is TGTGCCAGCAGCTTGGACTGGCGGACAGGGAGCCTGAATTCACCCCTCCACTTT. It codes for CASSLDWRTGSLNSPLHF. V gene TRBV5-5 combines with J gene TRBJ1-6; 8 nucleotides match TRBD1. The germline V gene has CDR1 SGHKS and CDR2 YYEKEE (reference sequence). This CDR3 is built from 18 residues. V dropped 0 bases and J dropped 7; count of bases not matched to a gene: 12. The entire variable domain, with the rest obtained from reference TRBV5-5 and TRBJ1-6, is as follows: DAGVTQSPTHLIKTRGQQVTLRCSPISGHKSVSWYQQVLGQGPQFIFQYYEKEERGRGNFPDRFSARQFPNYSSELNVNALLLGDSALYLCASSLDWRTGSLNSPLHFGNGTRLTVT.